This is a list of T cell receptor beta chains from one sample in a study of T-cell memory formation after mild COVID-19. TCRdb re-analysed the 5' RACE reads in MiXCR, keeping a single row per CDR3 protein. Of almost 35,000 distinct CDR3 sequences in the sample, around 7.7% were seen once. The sequenced material came from PBMCs or a T cell subset sorted from them (not recorded which). All receptors derive from a man between 18 and 29 years old who had mild COVID-19 (a few samples of this study predate the infection). Cell type and time point are not known. CDR3s include the opening cysteine and the closing phenylalanine or tryptophan. The order of the fields is J gene, D gene, V gene, CDR3 protein. D genes are given only for firm matches.

j_gene: TRBJ2-7; d_gene: TRBD1; v_gene: TRBV2; CDR3aa: CAITGTDSYEQYF
j_gene: TRBJ1-2; d_gene: .; v_gene: TRBV30; CDR3aa: CDWSARPIRLRANYGYTF
j_gene: TRBJ2-7; d_gene: .; v_gene: TRBV11-3; CDR3aa: CASSYAASYEQYF
j_gene: TRBJ2-1; d_gene: .; v_gene: TRBV20-1; CDR3aa: CSARRGLF
j_gene: TRBJ2-2; d_gene: TRBD1; v_gene: TRBV12-3/TRBV12-4; CDR3aa: CASRRQGNANTGELFF
j_gene: TRBJ2-7; d_gene: TRBD1; v_gene: TRBV27; CDR3aa: CASSRQGSTYEQYF
j_gene: TRBJ1-1; d_gene: .; v_gene: TRBV12-3/TRBV12-4; CDR3aa: CASSLSVGDTEAFF
j_gene: TRBJ2-5; d_gene: TRBD2; v_gene: TRBV5-1; CDR3aa: CASSLGPSGGGETQYF
j_gene: TRBJ1-2; d_gene: .; v_gene: TRBV5-1; CDR3aa: CASSLAVQGHGYTF
j_gene: TRBJ2-6; d_gene: .; v_gene: TRBV7-2; CDR3aa: CGARFAGANVLTF
j_gene: TRBJ2-3; d_gene: TRBD2; v_gene: TRBV6-4; CDR3aa: CASSEGGGAADTQYF
j_gene: TRBJ2-5; d_gene: .; v_gene: TRBV7-9; CDR3aa: CASSSRALETQYF
j_gene: TRBJ2-1; d_gene: .; v_gene: TRBV24-1; CDR3aa: CATSRGQSYNEQFF
j_gene: TRBJ2-2; d_gene: .; v_gene: TRBV6-2/TRBV6-3; CDR3aa: CASSYTGSAGGELFF
j_gene: TRBJ1-1; d_gene: .; v_gene: TRBV20-1; CDR3aa: CSVANGEGETEAFF
j_gene: TRBJ2-2; d_gene: .; v_gene: TRBV12-3/TRBV12-4; CDR3aa: CASSRRDPGELFF
j_gene: TRBJ2-3; d_gene: .; v_gene: TRBV29-1; CDR3aa: CSVEGLDGTDTQYF
j_gene: TRBJ1-1; d_gene: TRBD1; v_gene: TRBV6-6; CDR3aa: CASSLTGGEKLAFF
j_gene: TRBJ1-6; d_gene: TRBD1; v_gene: TRBV3-1; CDR3aa: CASSQGGTGKSPLHF
j_gene: TRBJ2-5; d_gene: TRBD2; v_gene: TRBV25-1; CDR3aa: CASSEFPSGDQETQYF
j_gene: TRBJ1-6; d_gene: .; v_gene: TRBV5-6; CDR3aa: CASSWGTPYNSPLHF
j_gene: TRBJ1-5; d_gene: .; v_gene: TRBV7-6; CDR3aa: CASSQSTGLNQPQHF
j_gene: TRBJ2-5; d_gene: .; v_gene: TRBV20-1; CDR3aa: CSALGPDQETQYF
j_gene: TRBJ2-7; d_gene: TRBD2; v_gene: TRBV12-3/TRBV12-4; CDR3aa: CASRPGLAGSYEQYF
j_gene: TRBJ1-2; d_gene: .; v_gene: TRBV19; CDR3aa: CASSIAASQSGGYTF
j_gene: TRBJ1-1; d_gene: .; v_gene: TRBV7-7; CDR3aa: CASSETPNTEAFF
j_gene: TRBJ1-5; d_gene: TRBD1; v_gene: TRBV4-3; CDR3aa: CASSQNGEGASQPQHF
j_gene: TRBJ1-5; d_gene: .; v_gene: TRBV5-1; CDR3aa: CASSLSGNQPQHF
j_gene: TRBJ2-1; d_gene: TRBD2; v_gene: TRBV9; CDR3aa: CASSTGTSVYNEQFF
j_gene: TRBJ1-1; d_gene: .; v_gene: TRBV20-1; CDR3aa: CSARVGGGVSTEAFF
j_gene: TRBJ2-2; d_gene: .; v_gene: TRBV20-1; CDR3aa: CSARDARYTGELFF
j_gene: TRBJ2-3; d_gene: .; v_gene: TRBV10-2; CDR3aa: CATATSHLTDTQYF
j_gene: TRBJ2-5; d_gene: .; v_gene: TRBV20-1; CDR3aa: CSARDGRALGGETQYF
j_gene: TRBJ1-1; d_gene: .; v_gene: TRBV19; CDR3aa: CASSIDGRNTEAFF
j_gene: TRBJ1-2; d_gene: .; v_gene: TRBV4-1; CDR3aa: CASSQVFRPGDYGYTF
j_gene: TRBJ2-1; d_gene: .; v_gene: TRBV7-8; CDR3aa: CASSLYYNEQFF
j_gene: TRBJ1-5; d_gene: TRBD1; v_gene: TRBV6-2/TRBV6-3; CDR3aa: CASRPTGAVQPQHF
j_gene: TRBJ2-1; d_gene: .; v_gene: TRBV12-3/TRBV12-4; CDR3aa: CASSLTGTYNEQFF
j_gene: TRBJ2-5; d_gene: .; v_gene: TRBV7-2; CDR3aa: CASSSGSWGPSQKTQYF
j_gene: TRBJ2-5; d_gene: .; v_gene: TRBV25-1; CDR3aa: CASGQETQYF
j_gene: TRBJ2-3; d_gene: TRBD2; v_gene: TRBV2; CDR3aa: CASSETLTGLATDTQYF
j_gene: TRBJ2-3; d_gene: TRBD2; v_gene: TRBV24-1; CDR3aa: CATSDSRASGGTDTQYF
j_gene: TRBJ1-1; d_gene: TRBD1; v_gene: TRBV6-6; CDR3aa: CASTGTGGTEAFF
j_gene: TRBJ2-1; d_gene: TRBD2; v_gene: TRBV3-1; CDR3aa: CASSPRGTSYNEQFF
j_gene: TRBJ2-6; d_gene: .; v_gene: TRBV11-2; CDR3aa: CASRFSGANVLTF
j_gene: TRBJ1-2; d_gene: .; v_gene: TRBV6-1; CDR3aa: CASREGGHGYTF
j_gene: TRBJ1-2; d_gene: .; v_gene: TRBV12-3/TRBV12-4; CDR3aa: CASSLAQGYGYTF
j_gene: TRBJ2-2; d_gene: .; v_gene: TRBV3-1; CDR3aa: CASSPPGEPGTGELFF
j_gene: TRBJ2-1; d_gene: .; v_gene: TRBV2; CDR3aa: CASSGGTGEQFF
j_gene: TRBJ2-3; d_gene: .; v_gene: TRBV29-1; CDR3aa: CSVAPAARDTQYF
j_gene: TRBJ1-1; d_gene: .; v_gene: TRBV6-1; CDR3aa: CASIFARYGAEAFF
j_gene: TRBJ2-2; d_gene: .; v_gene: TRBV5-1; CDR3aa: CASSLLESAGELFF
j_gene: TRBJ1-1; d_gene: TRBD1; v_gene: TRBV28; CDR3aa: CASTSVGTGAFEAFF
j_gene: TRBJ2-5; d_gene: .; v_gene: TRBV11-2; CDR3aa: CAIRRGETQYF
j_gene: TRBJ1-5; d_gene: .; v_gene: TRBV6-2/TRBV6-3; CDR3aa: CASRDTPNQPQHF
j_gene: TRBJ2-1; d_gene: TRBD2; v_gene: TRBV6-2/TRBV6-3; CDR3aa: CASRKTGGPGEQFF
j_gene: TRBJ2-2; d_gene: .; v_gene: TRBV9; CDR3aa: CASSVNMGRDTGELFF
j_gene: TRBJ2-2; d_gene: .; v_gene: TRBV7-2; CDR3aa: CASSFAFRGGGNTGELFF
j_gene: TRBJ1-6; d_gene: TRBD1; v_gene: TRBV5-1; CDR3aa: CASSFTGGGGAGNSPLHF
j_gene: TRBJ1-5; d_gene: TRBD1; v_gene: TRBV10-3; CDR3aa: CAISERTGRQPQHF